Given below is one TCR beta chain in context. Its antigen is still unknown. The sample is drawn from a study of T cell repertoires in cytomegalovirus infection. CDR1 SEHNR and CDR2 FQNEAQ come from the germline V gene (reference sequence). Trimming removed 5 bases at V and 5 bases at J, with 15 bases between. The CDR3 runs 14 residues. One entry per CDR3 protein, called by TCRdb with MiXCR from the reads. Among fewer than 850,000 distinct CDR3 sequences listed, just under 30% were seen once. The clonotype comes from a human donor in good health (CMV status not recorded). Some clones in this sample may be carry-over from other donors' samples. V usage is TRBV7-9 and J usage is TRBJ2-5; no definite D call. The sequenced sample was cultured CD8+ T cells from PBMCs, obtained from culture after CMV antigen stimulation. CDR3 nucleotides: TGTGCCAGCAGCGGAAAAGTTACGGCGGAGACCCAGTACTTC. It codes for CASSGKVTAETQYF.